The 20 T cell receptor beta chains below all came from one sample that was sequenced in a study of shared clonotypes between healthy human individuals. Only in-frame clones appear in the TCRdb table, and some are missing; sequencing was by immunoSEQ multiplex PCR. Here the sample spans around 1.4 million clones, approximately 98.5% being singletons. The sequenced sample consisted of naive CD4+ T cells sorted from blood. This sample's subset: CD45RA+ positively selected. All receptors come from a man between 25 and 39 years old in good health.

The J gene is TRBJ2-1, the V gene TRBV7-2; either TRBD1 or TRBD2 may supply D (5 bases each). V dropped 5 bases and J dropped 0 bases, with 14 bases sitting between them. This CDR3 spans 16 amino acids. Germline CDR1 is SGHTA and CDR2 is FQGNSA. The CDR3 sequence: CASSKRGDGSYNEQFF. In nucleotides, the CDR3 is TGTGCCAGCAGCAAACGTGGGGACGGCTCCTACAATGAGCAGTTCTTC.

This chain links TRBV5-1 with TRBJ2-7, with 8 nucleotides matching TRBD2. The CDR3 runs 13 residues. V gave up 3 bases and J gave up 2 bases; unmatched junction bases: 1. In germline, CDR1 is SGHRS, CDR2 YFSETQ. CDR3 loop: CASSWTSPYEQYF. In nucleotides, the CDR3 is TGCGCCAGCAGCTGGACTAGCCCCTACGAGCAGTACTTC.

The V call is TRBV5-1, the J call TRBJ2-3; a weak D match, TRBD2 (5 bases). Germline V CDR1 and CDR2: SGHRS, YFSETQ. The V and J ends lost 4 bases and 0 bases respectively, with 12 bases between them. CDR3 length: 15 amino acids. CDR3 protein: CASSRGPVSTDTQYF. The CDR3 DNA reads TGCGCCAGCAGCCGCGGGCCGGTAAGCACAGATACGCAGTATTTT.

The V and J genes are TRBV5-4 and TRBJ2-7, with D perhaps TRBD2 (5 bases). This CDR3 is 15 amino acids long. V lost 4 bases and J lost 2, with 16 bases in between. In germline, CDR1 is SGHNT, CDR2 YYREEE (reference sequence). In DNA form, the CDR3 reads TGTGCCAGCAGCAGGAGCGGTGGGTTCACCTACGAGCAGTACTTC. Translation: CASSRSGGFTYEQYF.

The V gene is TRBV6-1, the J gene TRBJ2-1; 7 bases line up with TRBD1. Germline lookup yields CDR1 MNHNS and CDR2 SASEGT. The CDR3 has 12 amino acids. V lost 5 bases and J lost 8; bases outside the gene matches: 3. CDR3 nucleotide sequence: TGTGCCAGCAGTCGACAGGGCGATGAGCAGTTCTTC. This gives the protein CASSRQGDEQFF.

J is TRBJ2-5 and V is TRBV7-9; a weak D match, TRBD1 (5 bases). Trimming shortened V by 5 bases and J by 3 bases, and 13 bases separated the two germline ends. The CDR3 consists of 14 residues. CDR1 is SEHNR and CDR2 is FQNEAQ in the germline V gene (reference sequence). The CDR3 DNA sequence: TGTGCCAGCAGCGCAAGTGGCAGGGAAGAGACCCAGTACTTC. Protein: CASSASGREETQYF.

The chain joins TRBV5-1 to TRBJ2-7; 10 bases line up with TRBD1. J gave up 0 bases and V 3 bases, and 3 bases lay outside the gene matches. The CDR3 spans 15 residues. Germline V gene sequence: CDR1 SGHRS, CDR2 YFSETQ. The CDR3 here is CASSSDRGSSYEQYF. DNA for the CDR3: TGCGCCAGCAGCTCGGACAGGGGGAGCTCCTACGAGCAGTACTTC.

Note on this clone: At one end, the junction sequence differs from germline, possibly due to a read error. J is TRBJ2-1 and V is TRBV7-7; TRBD2 matches at 11 bases. CDR1 and CDR2 from the germline V gene are SSHAT and FNYEAQ (reference sequence). The CDR3 spans 15 residues. CDR3 sequence: CASSLELAGVREQFF. DNA of the CDR3: TGTGCTAGCAGCTTAGAACTAGCGGGAGTAAGGGAGCAGTTCTTC.

This chain links TRBV5-4 with TRBJ2-7; 8 nucleotides agree with TRBD2. This CDR3 is 13 amino acids long. With 9 bases clipped from V and 6 bases from J, the junction kept 11 bases outside the gene matches. Per germline, CDR1 SGHNT and CDR2 YYREEE (reference sequence). The CDR3 loop reads CATGTSNVPEQYF. CDR3 DNA sequence: TGTGCCACCGGGACTAGTAATGTGCCCGAGCAGTACTTC.

The V gene is TRBV5-1, the J gene TRBJ2-7, with 11 nucleotides matching TRBD2. CDR3 length: 15 residues. Germline V lookup: CDR1 SGHRS, CDR2 YFSETQ. V dropped 3 bases and J dropped 4; count of bases not matched to a gene: 6. As DNA, the CDR3 is TGCGCCAGCAGCTCCCCGGGACTAGCGGAATACGAGCAGTACTTC. This gives the protein CASSSPGLAEYEQYF.

The CDR3 is CASSSWGFSGNTIYF. As DNA, the CDR3 is TGTGCCAGCAGCTCCTGGGGATTCTCTGGAAACACCATATATTTT. V usage is TRBV5-6 and J usage is TRBJ1-3; D gene uncertain. There are 15 residues in the CDR3. Germline CDR1 SGHDT, CDR2 YYEEEE. Trimming removed 3 bases at V and 0 bases at J, with 10 bases between.

The V call is TRBV28, the J call TRBJ1-1; TRBD1 matches 9 bases. Unmatched junction bases numbered 7, after V lost 3 bases and J lost 2 bases. The CDR3 sequence is 16 residues long. Germline V CDR1 and CDR2: MDHEN, SYDVKM. CDR3 DNA sequence: TGTGCCAGCAGTTTTGAGGGACAGGGTCTTAACACTGAAGCTTTCTTT. It yields the protein CASSFEGQGLNTEAFF.

As concerns this clone: Other nucleotide sequences in the sample specify the same CDR3. The V call is TRBV10-3, the J call TRBJ2-7; D may be TRBD1 (6 bases). V was pared by 6 bases and J by 1 base, with 10 bases between. The V gene's germline CDR1 is ENHRY and CDR2 SYGVKD. The CDR3 loop spans 13 amino acids. The CDR3 sequence: CAIRTGGSYEQYF. CDR3 bases: TGTGCCATCAGGACAGGCGGATCCTACGAGCAGTACTTC.

V gene TRBV6-1 combines with J gene TRBJ2-7; 8 nucleotides align to TRBD1. The CDR3 length is 15 residues. V was pared by 4 bases and J by 4 bases, with 9 bases of the junction left unmatched. CDR1 MNHNS and CDR2 SASEGT come from the germline V gene. The CDR3 protein is CASSARTGILYEQYF. DNA for the CDR3: TGTGCCAGCAGTGCAAGGACAGGGATTCTTTACGAGCAGTACTTC.

J is TRBJ2-3 and V is TRBV4-2; 8 nucleotides align to TRBD2. This CDR3 is built from 15 residues. Germline CDR1 LGHNA, CDR2 YNFKEQ. V gave up 0 bases and J gave up 5 bases; unmatched junction bases: 4. CDR3: CASSQEVAGLDTQYF. In DNA form, the CDR3 reads TGTGCCAGCAGCCAAGAGGTAGCGGGACTAGATACGCAGTATTTT.

V is TRBV21-1 and J is TRBJ1-2; TRBD1 was called by the table and not checked on the DNA. TRBV21-1 is labeled a pseudogene. The CDR3 length is 16 residues. This CDR3 reads CASSEREDRVNYGYTF. The CDR3 bases are TGTGCCAGCAGCGAAAGAGAGGACAGGGTGAACTATGGCTACACCTTC.

The CDR3 DNA reads TGTGCCAGCAGCCCGTCAGTATGGAACACTGAAGCTTTCTTT. The encoded protein is CASSPSVWNTEAFF. The V gene is TRBV7-9, the J gene TRBJ1-1; D is undetermined. The CDR3 has 14 residues. V dropped 5 bases and J dropped 1 base, with 11 bases sitting between them. Per the germline V gene, CDR1 is SEHNR and CDR2 is FQNEAQ (reference sequence).

V is TRBV7-2 and J is TRBJ1-1, with D possibly matching TRBD1 (5 bases). The germline V gene encodes CDR1 SGHTA and CDR2 FQGNSA. Trimming removed 2 bases from V and 0 bases from J, with 7 bases in between. CDR3 length: 14 amino acids. The CDR3 is CASSLLGVNTEAFF. For the CDR3, the DNA is TGTGCCAGCAGCTTACTAGGGGTGAACACTGAAGCTTTCTTT.

V usage is TRBV6-1 and J usage is TRBJ2-3; 7 positions match TRBD1. This CDR3 has 16 amino acids. Per germline, CDR1 MNHNS and CDR2 SASEGT. The ends lost 6 bases at V and 8 bases at J; junction bases unmatched: 17. The CDR3 reads CASREQGYPYRATQYF. The DNA of the CDR3 is TGTGCCAGCAGGGAACAGGGGTACCCCTATCGGGCTACGCAGTATTTT.

This chain connects TRBV5-6 to TRBJ1-5; D perhaps matches TRBD1 (6 bases). Germline CDR1 and CDR2: SGHDT and YYEEEE. With 1 base removed from V and 5 bases from J, the gap between germline ends came to 7 bases. The CDR3 extends over 13 amino acids. The CDR3, as DNA: TGTGCCAGCAGCTTGCGACAGGATCAGCCCCAGCATTTT. It codes for CASSLRQDQPQHF.